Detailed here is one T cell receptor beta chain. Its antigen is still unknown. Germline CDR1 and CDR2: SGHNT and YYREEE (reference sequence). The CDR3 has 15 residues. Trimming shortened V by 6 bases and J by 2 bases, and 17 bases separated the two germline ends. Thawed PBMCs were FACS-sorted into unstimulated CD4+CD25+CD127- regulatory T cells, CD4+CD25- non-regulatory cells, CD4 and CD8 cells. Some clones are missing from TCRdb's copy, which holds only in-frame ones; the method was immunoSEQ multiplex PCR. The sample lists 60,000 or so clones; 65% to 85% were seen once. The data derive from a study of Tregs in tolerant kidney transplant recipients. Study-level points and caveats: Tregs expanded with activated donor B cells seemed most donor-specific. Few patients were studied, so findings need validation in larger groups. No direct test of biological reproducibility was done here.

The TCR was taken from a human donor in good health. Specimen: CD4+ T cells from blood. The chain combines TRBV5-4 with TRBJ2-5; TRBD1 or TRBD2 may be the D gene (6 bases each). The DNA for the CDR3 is TGTGCCAGCAAAAAGGGGGGCGGCCTGCAAGAGACCCAGTACTTC. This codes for CASKKGGGLQETQYF.